Described below is a single TCR beta chain sequence and its context. Its antigen remains unidentified. This sample is part of a study of vaccination effects on CD4 cells after COVID-19. For the study at large: Vaccine administered to participants consisted of two doses of either BNT162b2 or mRNA-1273.

V was trimmed by 0 bases and J by 1 base, leaving 13 bases between them. The germline V gene encodes CDR1 SGHKS and CDR2 YYEKEE (reference sequence). The CDR3 is made up of 16 amino acids. Sequencing followed a ViraFEST assay step that expanded antigen-specific CD4+ T cells with viral peptide pools. It was after nine to eleven days of culture that CD4+ T cells were isolated. Recipients of the vaccine had no prior SARS-CoV-2 infection and negative nucleocapsid antibodies. Only in-frame clones appear in the TCRdb table, and some are missing; sequencing was by immunoSEQ multiplex PCR. The sample lists 25,000 to 30,000 clones, approximately 72% occurring once.

The rearrangement joins TRBV5-5 to TRBJ1-1, with D possibly being TRBD1 (5 bases). Source: CD4+ T cells from PBMCs cultured with SARS-CoV-2 spike peptides, taken before COVID-19 vaccination. This TCR was recovered from a human donor who received a COVID-19 vaccine. The CDR3 sequence is CASSLGVGVSNTEAFF. CDR3 DNA sequence: TGTGCCAGCAGCTTGGGGGTAGGGGTCTCGAACACTGAAGCTTTCTTT.